This T cell receptor beta chain appears in the sequencing data of a study of T-cell reconstitution after alpha-beta-depleted transplantation in children. Overall study findings and caveats: The main origin of T-cell counts and diversity one year after transplant was newly produced T cells. Certain patients had high TCRbeta diversity at day 60, and it came from recipient T cells and thymic progenitors that survived. At around two months after transplant, the alpha-beta T cells were reportedly derived from several hundred expanded clones that came from non-depleted graft cells.

This clonotype turned up a few times. Its antigen remains unidentified. Germline loops: CDR1 LGHNA, CDR2 YSLEER. This CDR3 region has 14 residues. V shed 1 base and J shed 1 base, with 8 bases lying between them. Preparation of the TCRbeta library involved a method that used unique molecular identifiers. MiXCR, run by TCRdb on the PCR reads, gives a single entry per CDR3 protein. Of hundreds of thousands of distinct CDR3 sequences listed, 10% to 15% are singletons. This clonotype was sampled from a male patient aged 10 to 17 who had a stem cell transplant for acute myeloid leukemia, so the T cells may come from the graft donor. Material: PBMCs, mostly from graft donor cells, obtained 360 days after TCRalphabeta/CD19-depleted stem cell transplant. This chain links TRBV4-3 with TRBJ2-7; D unresolved. The CDR3 here is CASSQVARSYEQYF. CDR3 nucleotides: TGCGCCAGCAGCCAAGTTGCGAGGTCCTACGAGCAGTACTTC.